The rows below give T cell receptor beta chains drawn from one sample of a study of blood T cell repertoires in COVID-19. The table came from immunoSEQ multiplex PCR; TCRdb's copy has only in-frame clones and leaves some out. The sample consists of about 180,000 clones, 85% of them appearing once. Specimen: peripheral blood. The receptor set was obtained from a person between 65 and 79 years old with COVID-19, enrolled during active disease. CDR3s leave out the opening cysteine and the closing phenylalanine or tryptophan. The order of the fields is V gene, J gene, CDR3 protein.

v_gene: TRBV29-1; j_gene: TRBJ2-1; CDR3aa: SVAARGQGYNEQF
v_gene: TRBV9; j_gene: TRBJ2-1; CDR3aa: ASSASGVNEQF
v_gene: TRBV4-2; j_gene: TRBJ1-4; CDR3aa: ASSQQNRENEKLF
v_gene: TRBV4-2; j_gene: TRBJ2-5; CDR3aa: ASSQLSSGGKETQY
v_gene: TRBV5-1; j_gene: TRBJ1-2; CDR3aa: ASSLGQGADYT
v_gene: TRBV7-3; j_gene: TRBJ2-7; CDR3aa: ASSLRPTSSYEQY
v_gene: TRBV15; j_gene: TRBJ2-7; CDR3aa: ATSETGAEQY
v_gene: TRBV30; j_gene: TRBJ1-2; CDR3aa: AWSVAGSNYGYT
v_gene: TRBV10-3; j_gene: TRBJ2-2; CDR3aa: AISGLAGGLGTGELF
v_gene: TRBV7-3; j_gene: TRBJ2-5; CDR3aa: ASSPQAAGGGWETQY
v_gene: TRBV9; j_gene: TRBJ2-1; CDR3aa: ASGQSGGAYNEQF
v_gene: TRBV19; j_gene: TRBJ1-1; CDR3aa: ASSRAVQGAEAF
v_gene: TRBV30; j_gene: TRBJ2-2; CDR3aa: AWSVGGPGELF
v_gene: TRBV6-2/TRBV6-3; j_gene: TRBJ1-1; CDR3aa: ASSTGVDGEAF
v_gene: TRBV3-1/TRBV3-2; j_gene: TRBJ2-6; CDR3aa: ASSQDFKQQTKAGANVLT
v_gene: TRBV5-1; j_gene: TRBJ1-2; CDR3aa: ASRVQGDTEYYGYT
v_gene: TRBV24-1; j_gene: TRBJ2-2; CDR3aa: ATSDPVRATGELF
v_gene: TRBV29-1; j_gene: TRBJ1-2; CDR3aa: SVPLLTGDYGYT
v_gene: TRBV28; j_gene: TRBJ2-7; CDR3aa: ASSSKPSRY
v_gene: TRBV6-2/TRBV6-3; j_gene: TRBJ2-7; CDR3aa: ASSSVNNEQY
v_gene: TRBV27; j_gene: TRBJ1-2; CDR3aa: ASRYSGTNYGYT
v_gene: TRBV5-8; j_gene: TRBJ1-5; CDR3aa: ASSREGLSNQPQH
v_gene: TRBV4-1; j_gene: TRBJ2-5; CDR3aa: ASSQKGFSETQY
v_gene: TRBV14; j_gene: TRBJ1-6; CDR3aa: ASRRTDNSPLH
v_gene: TRBV5-1; j_gene: TRBJ1-1; CDR3aa: ASSRDRGNTEAF
v_gene: TRBV28; j_gene: TRBJ2-7; CDR3aa: ASSSMTSGTYEQY
v_gene: TRBV12-3/TRBV12-4; j_gene: TRBJ1-2; CDR3aa: ASSRQGYGYT
v_gene: TRBV12-3/TRBV12-4; j_gene: TRBJ1-5; CDR3aa: ASTLTGGQPQH
v_gene: TRBV24-1; j_gene: TRBJ2-6; CDR3aa: ATGGDSNVLT
v_gene: TRBV6-5; j_gene: TRBJ1-4; CDR3aa: ASLPWGRNEKLF
v_gene: TRBV19; j_gene: TRBJ2-5; CDR3aa: ASSMGTGGKETQY
v_gene: TRBV24-1; j_gene: TRBJ2-3; CDR3aa: ATSDRFSGSTQY
v_gene: TRBV14; j_gene: TRBJ1-4; CDR3aa: ASSLQGADEKLF
v_gene: TRBV19; j_gene: TRBJ2-5; CDR3aa: ASSIGGSQETQY
v_gene: TRBV2; j_gene: TRBJ1-1; CDR3aa: ARGQYEAF
v_gene: TRBV7-3; j_gene: TRBJ2-1; CDR3aa: ASSLVAGKYNEQF
v_gene: TRBV6-5; j_gene: TRBJ2-7; CDR3aa: ASSSGFYEQY
v_gene: TRBV12-3/TRBV12-4; j_gene: TRBJ2-3; CDR3aa: ASSARGTDTQY
v_gene: TRBV6-1; j_gene: TRBJ1-6; CDR3aa: ASRTGTGASPLH
v_gene: TRBV5-5; j_gene: TRBJ2-7; CDR3aa: ASSKDRGKIYEQY
v_gene: TRBV30; j_gene: TRBJ2-5; CDR3aa: AWSRGLLQETQY
v_gene: TRBV29-1; j_gene: TRBJ1-3; CDR3aa: SVGQGENTIY
v_gene: TRBV30; j_gene: TRBJ1-2; CDR3aa: AWSAPPPPGSGPNYGYT
v_gene: TRBV7-9; j_gene: TRBJ2-1; CDR3aa: ASSRQVDNEQF
v_gene: TRBV28; j_gene: TRBJ1-6; CDR3aa: ASSLSAPVDSPLH
v_gene: TRBV5-6; j_gene: TRBJ2-5; CDR3aa: ASRGQGMKTQY
v_gene: TRBV5-8; j_gene: TRBJ1-5; CDR3aa: ASSSPQRRGAQH
v_gene: TRBV5-1; j_gene: TRBJ2-3; CDR3aa: ASSWGQEESTDTQY
v_gene: TRBV6-5; j_gene: TRBJ1-4; CDR3aa: ASSGGSYEKLF
v_gene: TRBV27; j_gene: TRBJ2-5; CDR3aa: ASSQEGETQY
v_gene: TRBV6-5; j_gene: TRBJ1-5; CDR3aa: ASSTRGWNQPQH
v_gene: TRBV6-6; j_gene: TRBJ1-2; CDR3aa: ASSYSETGGYGYT
v_gene: TRBV7-2; j_gene: TRBJ1-3; CDR3aa: ASSSSGQTGNTIY